This T cell receptor beta chain appears in the sequencing data of a study of T cell repertoires in cytomegalovirus infection. Looking at the study overall: The authors relied on CMV epitopes, both recently identified HLA-C-restricted and well-studied HLA-B-restricted. Matching HLA type and CMV infection were both indicated by public TCR beta signatures.

This clonotype showed up just a few times. The target antigen is unknown. TCRdb ran MiXCR on the reads and lists one entry per CDR3 protein. The repertoire includes roughly 340,000 distinct CDR3 sequences, around 29% of them detected once, and 20% sits in the top ten. Overall study results and limits: There were carriers of CMV plus the relevant HLA, and cumulative public TCR beta family frequency identified them. It was HLA-C-restricted CMV-specific TCR beta clonotypes that dominated the response ex vivo.

Sequenced here: cultured PBMCs, sampled from culture after CMV antigen stimulation. The origin of this receptor is a human donor in good health (CMV status not recorded). Some clones in this sample may be carry-over from other donors' samples.

The CDR3 reads CASSSSGVRTEAFF. The DNA of the CDR3 is TGTGCCAGCAGTTCCTCGGGGGTAAGGACTGAAGCTTTCTTT. J is TRBJ1-1 and V is TRBV12-3 or TRBV12-4, with D maybe TRBD1 (5 bases). The V end lost 4 bases, the J end lost 5 bases, and 14 bases lay between the germline ends. The CDR3 contains 14 residues.